The 18 T cell receptor beta chains below were found in one sample sequenced in a study of Ad26.COV2.S vaccination and SARS-CoV-2 variants. The sample's treatment: around 19 received Ad26.COV2.S at low or high dose, single or two shots; 5 received placebo; per-sample allocation not given. Following the first vaccine or placebo injection, samples were taken on day 63. The data were produced by immunoSEQ multiplex PCR, yet TCRdb's version contains in-frame clones alone and is incomplete. The data contain more than 250,000 clones, 80% to 90% of them singletons. Sequenced here: peripheral blood, sampled in a trial of Ad26.COV2.S vaccine versus placebo. The receptor set was obtained from a person between 18 and 65 years old who received the Ad26.COV2.S COVID-19 vaccine or a placebo.

The chain carries TRBV10-3 and TRBJ1-2; D may be TRBD1 (5 bases). The CDR3 has 14 amino acids. The germline CDR1 and CDR2 sequences are ENHRY and SYGVKD. V dropped 0 bases and J dropped 3 bases, with 8 bases sitting between them. The CDR3 DNA sequence: TGTGCCATCAGTGAGTCTGAGACAGACTATGGCTACACCTTC. Translated, it gives CAISESETDYGYTF.

This clone appeared once. This sequence joins TRBV9 and TRBJ2-1, with TRBD2 identical over 11 bases. The junction had 5 bases not matched to a gene; V was cut back by 5 bases and J by 7 bases. This CDR3 comprises 14 residues. CDR1 and CDR2 (germline): SGDLS, YYNGEE. The CDR3 loop reads CASSPGTSGNEQFF. CDR3 coding DNA: TGTGCCAGCAGTCCCGGGACTAGCGGAAATGAGCAGTTCTTC.

V and J are TRBV6-2 or TRBV6-3 and TRBJ2-1, with a possible D match to TRBD1 (5 bases). The CDR3 length is 17 residues. V shed 2 bases and J shed 4 bases, with 18 bases lying between them. Germline loops: CDR1 MNHEY, CDR2 SVGEGT. The DNA for the CDR3 is TGTGCCAGCAGTTACATCGCAGGGAAGGGGTCTTACAATGAGCAGTTCTTC. Its protein product is CASSYIAGKGSYNEQFF.

The J gene is TRBJ2-2, the V gene TRBV11-1; 9 positions match TRBD1. Germline V lookup: CDR1 SGHAT, CDR2 FQDESV (reference sequence). There are 13 residues in the CDR3. V shed 2 bases and J 13 bases; nucleotides not matched to a gene: 5. CDR3 protein: CASSLLTGGRLFF. CDR3 coding DNA: TGTGCCAGCAGCTTACTGACAGGGGGGCGGCTGTTTTTT.

This chain joins TRBV11-2 and TRBJ2-5, with D possibly matching TRBD1 (5 bases). The germline gives CDR1 SGHAT, CDR2 FQNNGV. V was trimmed by 0 bases and J by 4 bases, leaving 9 bases between them. The CDR3 has 14 residues. The CDR3 sequence is CASSLEAGRETQYF. The CDR3 bases are TGTGCCAGCAGCTTAGAGGCAGGGCGAGAGACCCAGTACTTC.

This sequence joins TRBV4-1 and TRBJ1-5, with 8 positions matching TRBD1. Trimming removed 1 base from V and 1 base from J; junction bases left unmatched: 9. Germline values: CDR1 MGHRA, CDR2 YSYEKL. This CDR3 has 18 amino acids. Written as DNA, the CDR3 is TGCGCCAGCAGCCAAGCTCGGACAGGGACCAACAGCAATCAGCCCCAGCATTTT. Its protein is CASSQARTGTNSNQPQHF.

The chain combines TRBV7-2 with TRBJ2-7, with TRBD1 identical over 7 bases. V dropped 6 bases and J dropped 5; count of bases not matched to a gene: 16. The CDR3 sequence is 16 residues long. CDR1 SGHTA and CDR2 FQGNSA come from the germline V gene. The CDR3 DNA reads TGTGCCAGCAGACCAGACCGACAGGGACCGACCGACGAGCAGTACTTC. Translated, it gives CASRPDRQGPTDEQYF.

This chain uses TRBV3-1 (or the pseudogene TRBV3-2) with TRBJ2-1; perhaps TRBD2 as D (6 bases). Germline CDR1 and CDR2: LGHDT and YNNKEL (reference sequence). This CDR3 is 13 amino acids long. The ends were cut back, 1 base at V and 9 bases at J, with 10 bases in the middle. CDR3 in amino acids: CASSQVSGTEQFF. The CDR3 bases are TGTGCCAGCAGCCAAGTTAGCGGTACTGAGCAGTTCTTC.

J is TRBJ1-1 and V is TRBV10-1; no clear D gene. The CDR3 covers 13 residues. Germline values: CDR1 WNHNN, CDR2 SYGVQD (reference sequence). Trimming took 3 bases from V and 3 from J, leaving 8 bases between them. For the CDR3, the DNA is TGCGCCAGCAGTGACCCCGGGGACACTGAAGCTTTCTTT. It yields the protein CASSDPGDTEAFF.

V usage is TRBV14 and J usage is TRBJ1-2; D possibly corresponds to TRBD1 (6 bases). This CDR3 region has 14 residues. V was cut by 8 bases and J by 6 bases, with 19 bases left in between. Germline CDR1 reads SGHDN; CDR2 reads FVKESK. The CDR3 sequence is CASSRQDRSDGYTF. Written as DNA, the CDR3 is TGTGCCAGCTCCCGACAGGACAGATCGGATGGCTACACCTTC.

The sample holds one count of this clone. The gene calls are TRBV5-1 and TRBJ2-1; 11 bases fit TRBD2. Germline V gives CDR1 SGHRS, CDR2 YFSETQ. V shed 6 bases, J shed 5 bases, and the junction held 7 bases outside the gene matches. The length of the CDR3 is 15 residues. This CDR3 is CASTLAGGINNEQFF. CDR3 coding DNA: TGCGCCAGCACCCTAGCGGGAGGTATAAACAATGAGCAGTTCTTC.

J is TRBJ2-1 and V is TRBV18; no clear D. The germline CDR1 and CDR2 sequences are KGHSH and LQKENI. The V and J ends lost 3 bases and 2 bases respectively, with 5 bases between them. This CDR3 is built from 13 residues. CDR3 sequence (DNA): TGTGCCAGCTCACCCCAAACCTACAATGAGCAGTTCTTC. It yields the protein CASSPQTYNEQFF.

The chain couples TRBV4-1 to TRBJ1-5; the D gene is possibly TRBD1 (5 bases). V was shortened by 4 bases and J by 1 base, with 17 bases between the two germline ends. The CDR3 consists of 17 residues. CDR1 is MGHRA, CDR2 YSYEKL, per germline. In DNA, the CDR3 is TGCGCCAGCAGCCCCAGGGACGGGAAAGTCAGCAATCAGCCCCAGCATTTT. This encodes CASSPRDGKVSNQPQHF.

This clone was counted once. The rearrangement uses TRBV21-1 and TRBJ1-2; the table assigns TRBD1, which was not confirmed against the DNA. TRBV21-1 represents a pseudogene. The CDR3 sequence is 16 residues long. Written as DNA, the CDR3 is TGTGCCAGCAGGGGGGGACAGGACCAGACTAACTATGGCTACACCTTC. Translation: CASRGGQDQTNYGYTF.

The chain uses TRBV7-9 and TRBJ1-1, with D unclear. The germline CDR1 and CDR2 sequences are SEHNR and FQNEAQ (reference sequence). There are 12 residues in the CDR3. V was shortened by 2 bases and J by 5 bases, with 6 bases between the two germline ends. The CDR3 DNA sequence: TGTGCCAGCAGCTTAAGCGGTACTGAAGCTTTCTTT. It encodes CASSLSGTEAFF. The full variable domain, with the rest looked up from reference TRBV7-9 and TRBJ1-1, is DTGVSQNPRHKITKRGQNVTFRCDPISEHNRLYWYRQTLGQGPEFLTYFQNEAQLEKSRLLSDRFSAERPKGSFSTLEIQRTEQGDSAMYLCASSLSGTEAFFGQGTRLTVV.

The rearrangement links TRBV19 to TRBJ2-6; 10 bases are shared with TRBD1. The CDR3 spans 19 residues. Trimming cost V 7 bases and J 1 base; bases outside gene matches: 13. Germline values: CDR1 LNHDA, CDR2 SQIVND (reference sequence). As DNA, the CDR3 is TGTGCCAGTACCCGCACCAGGGGACAGGGGAAATCTGGGGCCAACGTCCTGACTTTC. Translation gives CASTRTRGQGKSGANVLTF.

The genes are TRBV6-5 and TRBJ2-7, with a possible D match to TRBD2 (6 bases). Germline V gene sequence: CDR1 MNHEY, CDR2 SVGAGI. Trimming removed 8 bases from V and 7 bases from J, with 15 bases in between. CDR3 length equals 12 residues. CDR3 sequence: CASAWDSGEQYF. The CDR3 nucleotides are TGTGCCAGCGCCTGGGACTCAGGGGAGCAGTACTTC.

This clone has only one observation. The V call is TRBV11-2, the J call TRBJ2-7; D unclear. CDR1 SGHAT and CDR2 FQNNGV come from the germline V gene. V lost 4 bases to trimming and J lost 4 bases, with 5 bases between them. The CDR3 extends over 11 amino acids. The CDR3, as DNA: TGTGCCAGCAGCTCTTTGTACGAGCAGTACTTC. Amino acid sequence: CASSSLYEQYF. Full variable domain (outside the CDR3, taken from reference TRBV11-2 and TRBJ2-7): EAGVAQSPRYKIIEKRQSVAFWCNPISGHATLYWYQQILGQGPKLLIQFQNNGVVDDSQLPKDRFSAERLKGVDSTLKIQPAKLEDSAVYLCASSSLYEQYFGPGTRLTVT.